This T cell receptor (beta chain) was sequenced for a study of regulatory T cells in long-lasting Graves disease listed by TCRdb under 2021. At the level of the whole study: Persistent Graves' disease was defined as persistently positive TSH receptor autoantibodies together with antithyroid drug treatment for over 5 years. The study took place in China and was registered as a clinical trial. In the clinical cohort, patients with persistent Graves' disease had used antithyroid drugs for an average of about 10.3 years. Peripheral blood TCR sequencing and RNA sequencing compared persistent Graves' disease patients with newly diagnosed Graves' disease patients. TCR sequencing covered roughly 13 persistent and approximately 20 newly diagnosed Graves' disease patients, 33 samples in total. The paper as a whole reports these results and caveats: Sequencing and analysis were limited to the TCR beta chain. Persistent patients shared more public clonotypes among themselves (around 2,500) than newly diagnosed patients did (over 950). Preferential use of TRBV28, TRBJ1-2 and TRBJ2-5 was observed in persistent disease, whereas TRBV20-1 and TRBJ2-1 were favored in newly diagnosed disease. The study examined only peripheral blood because the primary lesion, thyroid tissue, could not be accessed. Persistent Graves' disease patients showed lower TCR Shannon entropy and fewer highly expanded clones than newly diagnosed patients, suggesting clonal expansion. The small sample size was acknowledged by the authors as a limitation that may reduce accuracy.

Between the V and J ends, shortened by 2 bases and 10 bases respectively, the junction contains 14 bases. Looking up the germline V gene yields CDR1 SGHVS and CDR2 FQNEAQ. From the cysteine up to the phenylalanine, the CDR3 has a length of 14 residues. The CDR3 DNA has 42 bases and is translated from base 1. With respect to this clonotype: No antigen is known for it. It has no much larger one-base neighbor in the sample; base qualities were not kept.

This specimen's time point label, per the study, means: persistent/refractory GD, antithyroid drugs over 5 years with positive TRAb. For both TCR sequencing and RNA sequencing, RNA was extracted from PBMCs in TRIzol. Graves' disease was diagnosed according to American Thyroid Association guidelines. The patients came from an endocrinology department in Xi'an, China. From each patient, about 8.9 milliliters of peripheral blood was collected into an EDTA anticoagulant tube. PBMCs were isolated by Ficoll Paque Plus density gradient separation without further T cell sorting. An Agilent 2100 Bioanalyzer and agarose gel were used to assess RNA quality, and a NanoDrop 2000 was used to measure RNA concentration. The library was generated by multiplex PCR. Sequenced using an Illumina HiSeq 4000. TCR beta libraries were built with iRepertoire HTBI primers and Arm-PCR amplification of CDR3 regions. Before sequencing, the PCR products went through gel purification. The published analysis was carried out like this. Gene usage analysis of CDR3 amino acid clonotypes relied on the 60 to 65 TRBV and 12 to 15 TRBJ segments identified across samples. COPE and FqMerger were used to merge the filtered high-quality paired reads into contigs. BLAST was used to align contigs to the IMGT TRBV, TRBD and TRBJ reference genes, and CDR3 was defined following IMGT. Any clonotype with a frequency above 0.1% was counted as a highly expanded clone. Shannon entropy served as the measure of repertoire diversity, while the Gini coefficient captured V-J evenness. A clonotype was considered public if more than one individual shared it. Through fastp at Q25 and MiXCR, TCRdb rebuilt clones from the public reads, retaining in-frame beta chains. CDR3 protein sequences are deduplicated, and each keeps its most common genes and DNA. The V and J calls were not made by the authors but by TCRdb's processing. Present in this sample are around 430,000 distinct CDR3 sequences, about 20% of which were seen just once. 10% to 15% of the sample is taken by the ten largest.

This material consisted of peripheral blood mononuclear cells (PBMCs), taken when the disease was refractory, from a patient treated with antithyroid drugs. This chain joins TRBV7-8 to TRBJ2-2; the D gene is possibly TRBD1 or TRBD2, with 5 bases matching each. This TCR was sampled from a female donor with Graves disease. The DNA is TGTGCCAGCAGCTTATTATCCGGGGCCGAGGAGCTGTTTTTT. It codes for CASSLLSGAEELFF.